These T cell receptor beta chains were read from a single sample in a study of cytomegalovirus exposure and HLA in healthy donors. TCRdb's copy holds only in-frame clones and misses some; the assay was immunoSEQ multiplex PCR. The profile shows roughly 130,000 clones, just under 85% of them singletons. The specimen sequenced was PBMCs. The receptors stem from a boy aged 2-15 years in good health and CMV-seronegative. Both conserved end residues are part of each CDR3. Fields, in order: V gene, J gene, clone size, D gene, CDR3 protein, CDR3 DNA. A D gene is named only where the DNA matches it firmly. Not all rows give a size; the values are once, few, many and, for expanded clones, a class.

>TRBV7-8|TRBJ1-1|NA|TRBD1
CASSGRQGAITEAFF
TGTGCCAGCAGCGGCAGACAGGGGGCTATCACTGAAGCTTTCTTT
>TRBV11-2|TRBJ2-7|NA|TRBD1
CASSLNSGQGPYEQYF
TGTGCCAGCAGCTTAAATTCTGGACAGGGACCTTACGAGCAGTACTTC
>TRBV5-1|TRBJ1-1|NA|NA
CASSPRTGAGAFF
TGCGCCAGCAGCCCAAGGACCGGGGCGGGGGCTTTCTTT
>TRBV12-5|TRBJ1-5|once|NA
CASGLPSGPQHF
TGTGCTAGTGGTCTTCCCTCCGGGCCCCAGCATTTT
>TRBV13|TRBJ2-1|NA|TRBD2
CASESKASGLREQFF
TGTGCCAGCGAGAGTAAGGCTAGCGGTCTGAGGGAGCAGTTCTTC
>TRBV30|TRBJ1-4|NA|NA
CAWTGAPEANEKLFF
TGTGCCTGGACAGGGGCTCCAGAGGCTAATGAAAAACTGTTTTTT
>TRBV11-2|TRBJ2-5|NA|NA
CASSLDPPGHSQETQYF
TGTGCCAGCAGCTTAGATCCACCGGGACATAGCCAAGAGACCCAGTACTTC
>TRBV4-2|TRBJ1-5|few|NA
CASSQDQDTRYSNQPQHF
TGTGCCAGCAGCCAAGATCAGGACACACGTTATAGCAATCAGCCCCAGCATTTT
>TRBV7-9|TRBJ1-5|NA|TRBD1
CASSSGQGDMGNQPQHF
TGTGCCAGCAGCTCGGGACAGGGGGATATGGGCAATCAGCCCCAGCATTTT
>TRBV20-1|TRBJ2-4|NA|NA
CSARPDRVQYF
TGCAGTGCTAGGCCGGACAGAGTTCAGTACTTC
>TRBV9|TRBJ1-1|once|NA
CASSPYTAEAFF
TGTGCCAGCAGCCCCTATACCGCTGAAGCTTTCTTT
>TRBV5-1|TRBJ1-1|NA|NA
CASSSDPSQNTEAFF
TGCGCCAGCAGCTCTGATCCAAGCCAGAACACTGAAGCTTTCTTT
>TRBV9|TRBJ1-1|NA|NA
CASSVLGGMNTEAFF
TGTGCCAGCAGCGTATTGGGGGGAATGAACACTGAAGCTTTCTTT
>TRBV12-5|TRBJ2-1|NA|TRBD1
CASGLGGQMGANEQFF
TGTGCTAGTGGTTTGGGGGGACAGATGGGGGCCAATGAGCAGTTCTTC
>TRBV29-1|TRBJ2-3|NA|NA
CSVEYWGRRTDTQYF
TGCAGCGTTGAATATTGGGGGCGACGCACAGATACGCAGTATTTT
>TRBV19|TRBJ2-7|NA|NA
CASSIADRTPYEQYF
TGTGCCAGTAGTATAGCCGACAGGACGCCCTACGAGCAGTACTTC
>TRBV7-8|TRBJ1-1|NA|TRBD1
CASSSRGKNTEAFF
TGTGCCAGCAGCTCCAGGGGGAAGAACACTGAAGCTTTCTTT
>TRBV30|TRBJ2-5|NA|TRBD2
CAWSHVSGRAGETQYF
TGTGCCTGGAGTCACGTTAGCGGGAGGGCCGGAGAGACCCAGTACTTC
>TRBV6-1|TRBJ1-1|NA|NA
CASSENWEAFF
TGTGCCAGCAGTGAAAACTGGGAAGCTTTCTTT
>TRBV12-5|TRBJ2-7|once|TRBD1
CASGPRTGPREQYF
TGTGCTAGTGGTCCCAGGACAGGGCCCCGGGAGCAGTACTTC
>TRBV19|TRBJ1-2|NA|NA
CASSMIRGNYGYTF
TGTGCCAGTAGTATGATCAGGGGAAACTATGGCTACACCTTC
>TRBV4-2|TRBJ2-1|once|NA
CASSAHRASAYEQFF
TGTGCCAGCAGTGCCCACAGGGCCTCAGCGTATGAGCAGTTCTTC
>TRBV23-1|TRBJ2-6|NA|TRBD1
CASRYEIQGAGANVLTF
TGCGCCAGCAGATACGAAATCCAGGGGGCTGGGGCCAACGTCCTGACTTTC
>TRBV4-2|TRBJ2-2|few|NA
CASSPGGPGELFF
TGTGCCAGCAGCCCAGGGGGGCCCGGGGAGCTGTTTTTT
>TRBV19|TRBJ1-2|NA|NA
CASSTVLGDFGGYTF
TGTGCCAGTAGTACAGTGCTCGGGGATTTTGGAGGCTACACCTTC
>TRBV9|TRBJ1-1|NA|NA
CASSAWGQANTEAFF
TGTGCCAGCAGCGCGTGGGGGCAGGCCAACACTGAAGCTTTCTTT
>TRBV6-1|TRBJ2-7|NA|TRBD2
CASTLLAGEHEQYF
TGTGCCAGCACTCTACTAGCGGGGGAACACGAGCAGTACTTC
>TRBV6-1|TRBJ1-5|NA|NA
CASSVGAGLGNQPQHF
TGTGCCAGCAGTGTCGGCGCGGGTTTGGGCAATCAGCCCCAGCATTTT
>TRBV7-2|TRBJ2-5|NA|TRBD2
CASALSPRGAQETQYF
TGTGCCAGCGCCTTGTCTCCGCGGGGGGCCCAAGAGACCCAGTACTTC
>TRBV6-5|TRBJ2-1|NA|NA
CASSSQAESYNEQFF
TGTGCCAGCAGCTCACAAGCGGAATCCTACAATGAGCAGTTCTTC
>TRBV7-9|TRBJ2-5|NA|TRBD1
CASSSQGARETQYF
TGTGCCAGCAGCTCACAGGGGGCTAGGGAGACCCAGTACTTC
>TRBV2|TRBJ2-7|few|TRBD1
CASSRQGTGEQYF
TGTGCCAGCAGCCGACAGGGGACGGGCGAGCAGTACTTC
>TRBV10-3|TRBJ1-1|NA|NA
CAISPPTGNTEAFF
TGTGCCATCAGCCCCCCGACAGGGAACACTGAAGCTTTCTTT
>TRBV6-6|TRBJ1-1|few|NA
CASIRDMNTEAFF
TGTGCCAGCATCAGAGACATGAACACTGAAGCTTTCTTT
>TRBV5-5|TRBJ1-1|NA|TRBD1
CASSTRDRNMNTEAFF
TGTGCCAGCAGCACCCGGGACAGGAATATGAACACTGAAGCTTTCTTT
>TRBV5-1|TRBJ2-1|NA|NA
CASGGTSSYNEQFF
TGCGCCAGCGGTGGGACAAGCTCCTACAATGAGCAGTTCTTC
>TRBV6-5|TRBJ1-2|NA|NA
CASSYQPGGAMMGYTF
TGTGCCAGCAGTTACCAACCAGGCGGGGCGATGATGGGCTACACCTTC
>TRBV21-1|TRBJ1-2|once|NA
CASSPSTSGGNYGYTF
TGTGCCAGCAGCCCAAGCACTTCGGGAGGCAACTATGGCTACACCTTC
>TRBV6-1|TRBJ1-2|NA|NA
CASSGRQEPSNYGYTF
TGTGCCAGCAGTGGCAGACAGGAGCCTTCTAACTATGGCTACACCTTC
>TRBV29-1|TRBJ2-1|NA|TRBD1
CSVEDRAAYNEQFF
TGCAGCGTTGAGGACAGGGCGGCCTACAATGAGCAGTTCTTC
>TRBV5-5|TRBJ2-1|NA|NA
CASSLFRAGDEQFF
TGTGCCAGCAGCTTATTCCGGGCCGGGGATGAGCAGTTCTTC
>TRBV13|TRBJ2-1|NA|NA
CASSLYLLGLNNEQFF
TGTGCCAGCAGCCTGTACCTTTTGGGACTCAACAATGAGCAGTTCTTC
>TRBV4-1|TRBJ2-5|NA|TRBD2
CASSQPSGGDETQYF
TGCGCCAGCAGCCAACCTAGCGGGGGGGATGAGACCCAGTACTTC
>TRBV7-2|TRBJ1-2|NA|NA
CASSPNPANYGYTF
TGTGCCAGCAGCCCGAATCCGGCTAACTATGGCTACACCTTC
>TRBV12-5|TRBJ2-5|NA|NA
CASGLAGLQETQYF
TGTGCTAGTGGTTTAGCAGGGCTCCAAGAGACCCAGTACTTC
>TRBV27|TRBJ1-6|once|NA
CASRGTAGSYNSPLHF
TGTGCCAGCAGGGGGACTGCCGGCTCCTATAATTCACCCCTCCACTTT
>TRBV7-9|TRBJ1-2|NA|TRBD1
CASSRTGPYGYTF
TGTGCCAGCAGTCGGACAGGGCCCTATGGCTACACCTTC
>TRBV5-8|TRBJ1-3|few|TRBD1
CASSLDRGINTIYF
TGTGCCAGCAGTCTTGACAGGGGTATAAACACCATATATTTT
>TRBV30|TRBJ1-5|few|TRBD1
CAWSSSHLRQGILNQPQHF
TGTGCCTGGAGTTCCTCCCACCTTAGACAGGGGATACTCAATCAGCCCCAGCATTTT